This T cell receptor beta chain derives from a study of blood T cell repertoires in COVID-19. Measured with immunoSEQ multiplex PCR; TCRdb has only the in-frame clones, and not every one. The sample includes 7,500 to 10,000 clones, 80% to 90% seen only once; the top ten take roughly 9.7%. The sequence came from a man in his sixties with acute or convalescent COVID-19. Source material: peripheral blood.

The DNA for the CDR3 is TGTGCCAGCAGTTTATGGGGACAGGGGTCCACCATATATTTT. This codes for CASSLWGQGSTIYF. The chain combines TRBV28 with TRBJ1-3, with 10 positions matching TRBD1. CDR1 and CDR2 (germline): MDHEN, SYDVKM. The CDR3 is 14 amino acids. Trimming at V came to 0 bases and at J to 9 bases, leaving 2 bases not matched to a gene. Using reference TRBV28 and TRBJ1-3 for the parts outside the CDR3, the full variable domain is DVKVTQSSRYLVKRTGEKVFLECVQDMDHENMFWYRQDPGLGLRLIYFSYDVKMKEKGDIPEGYSVSREKKERFSLILESASTNQTSMYLCASSLWGQGSTIYFGEGSWLTVV.